This T cell receptor beta chain was profiled in a study of blood T cells in healthy people across ages. Study outcomes and limitations: Donor CMV status, an unknown factor, possibly confounded changes in expanded clonotypes. Leaving the PBMCs unsorted stopped any conclusive comparison of naive versus antigen-experienced cells.

A second PCR of about 7 to 12 cycles used a sample-barcoded 5' primer and a J-beta primer mix. TCRdb called the 5' RACE reads again in MiXCR, with one record for every CDR3 protein. The data contain 1.5 million or so distinct CDR3 sequences, 40% to 50% of them singletons. Germline-derived CDR1 and CDR2 are SEHNR and FQNEAQ (reference sequence). CDR3 size: 11 residues. V dropped 8 bases and J dropped 6 bases, with 9 bases sitting between them. Total RNA, at least 5 micrograms per sample, came from PBMCs. On this clonotype: The antigen remains undetermined.

The chain employs TRBV7-9 and TRBJ2-3; D is ambiguous. This clonotype was sampled from a young woman in good health. Material for sequencing was blood. CDR3 coding DNA: TGTGCCAGCCGGATTGGGGATACGCAGTATTTT. Encoded protein: CASRIGDTQYF.